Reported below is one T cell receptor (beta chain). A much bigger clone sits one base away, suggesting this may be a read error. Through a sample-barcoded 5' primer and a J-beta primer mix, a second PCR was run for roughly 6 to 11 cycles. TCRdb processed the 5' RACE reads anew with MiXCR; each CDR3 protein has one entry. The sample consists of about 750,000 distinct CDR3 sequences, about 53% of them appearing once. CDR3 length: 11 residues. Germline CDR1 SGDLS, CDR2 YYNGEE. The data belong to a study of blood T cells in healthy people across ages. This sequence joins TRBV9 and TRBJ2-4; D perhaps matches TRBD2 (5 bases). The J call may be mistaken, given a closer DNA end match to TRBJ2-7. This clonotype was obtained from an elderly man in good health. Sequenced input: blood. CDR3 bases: TGTGCCGGCGGAGGCGGCTACGAGCAGTACTTC. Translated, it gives CAGGGGYEQYF.